This is a list of T cell receptor beta chains from one sample in a study of cytomegalovirus exposure and HLA in healthy donors. Produced via immunoSEQ multiplex PCR; TCRdb's table is partial and in-frame only. The sample yields fewer than 250,000 clones, 75% to 80% seen once. Sequencing used PBMCs. All receptors derive from a male donor in good health and CMV-seronegative. Each CDR3 is given with its conserved first and last residue. Each record gives: CDR3 length, J gene, clone size, V gene, D gene, CDR3 protein, CDR3 DNA. A D gene is named only where the DNA matches it firmly. The listing skips clone size in some rows; elsewhere it reads once, few, many or a size class.

14 | TRBJ2-5 | once | TRBV7-2 | - | CASSTRQVGETQYF | TGTGCCAGCAGCACCAGACAGGTGGGAGAGACCCAGTACTTC
14 | TRBJ2-1 | - | TRBV5-1 | TRBD1 | CASRSGTGMDEQFF | TGCGCCAGCAGGTCCGGGACAGGGATGGATGAGCAGTTCTTC
15 | TRBJ1-2 | - | TRBV7-8 | TRBD1 | CASSVTVSDRGGYTF | TGTGCCAGCAGCGTAACAGTGTCGGACAGGGGAGGCTACACCTTC
17 | TRBJ2-2 | - | TRBV12-5 | TRBD2 | CASGLYLAGGNTGELFF | TGTGCTAGTGGTCTCTACCTAGCGGGGGGTAACACCGGGGAGCTGTTTTTT
15 | TRBJ1-1 | few | TRBV7-9 | TRBD1 | CASSPKDRGHTEAFF | TGTGCCAGCAGCCCGAAGGACAGGGGGCACACTGAAGCTTTCTTT
13 | TRBJ1-2 | - | TRBV28 | - | CASSLRQTWGYTF | TGTGCCAGCAGTTTAAGACAGACCTGGGGCTACACCTTC
12 | TRBJ2-7 | - | TRBV29-1 | - | CSVSAGAYEQYF | TGCAGCGTCTCCGCAGGGGCCTACGAGCAGTACTTC
11 | TRBJ2-7 | once | TRBV2 | - | CASSPAYEQYF | TGTGCCAGCAGCCCCGCCTACGAGCAGTACTTC
14 | TRBJ2-2 | - | TRBV6-4 | - | CASTPNGGTGELFF | TGTGCCAGCACTCCTAATGGGGGGACCGGGGAGCTGTTTTTT
13 | TRBJ1-1 | - | TRBV7-9 | TRBD1 | CASSVGQGTEAFF | TGTGCCAGCAGCGTGGGACAGGGAACTGAAGCTTTCTTT
15 | TRBJ2-3 | few | TRBV19 | - | CASRPPGLSTDTQYF | TGTGCCAGTAGACCCCCGGGACTCAGCACAGATACGCAGTATTTT
16 | TRBJ1-1 | - | TRBV5-4 | - | CASSLERGRGDTEAFF | TGTGCCAGCAGCTTGGAAAGGGGCAGGGGAGACACTGAAGCTTTCTTT
14 | TRBJ2-7 | - | TRBV29-1 | - | CSVEGGPYSYEQYF | TGCAGCGTTGAAGGGGGGCCATACTCCTACGAGCAGTACTTC
13 | TRBJ1-2 | - | TRBV27 | - | CASSDSHIYGYTF | TGTGCCAGCAGTGACAGTCACATCTATGGCTACACCTTC
14 | TRBJ1-4 | - | TRBV28 | TRBD1 | CAVTSDRTNEKLFF | TGTGCTGTAACTTCGGACAGGACTAATGAAAAACTGTTTTTT
14 | TRBJ2-1 | - | TRBV9 | TRBD2 | CASSVSGTSNEQFF | TGTGCCAGCAGCGTGAGCGGGACTTCCAATGAGCAGTTCTTC
16 | TRBJ1-1 | - | TRBV28 | TRBD1 | CASSLSGQGLNTEAFF | TGTGCCAGCAGTTTAAGTGGACAGGGCCTGAACACTGAAGCTTTCTTT
14 | TRBJ1-4 | - | TRBV5-1 | TRBD1 | CASSLDRVREKLFF | TGCGCCAGCAGCCTGGACAGGGTTAGGGAAAAACTGTTTTTT
14 | TRBJ1-1 | - | TRBV5-8 | - | CASSLDSQNTEAFF | TGTGCCAGCAGCTTGGACAGCCAAAACACTGAAGCTTTCTTT
14 | TRBJ1-6 | - | TRBV19 | TRBD1 | CASSSGTGYSPLHF | TGTGCCAGTAGTAGCGGGACAGGGTATTCACCCCTCCACTTT
15 | TRBJ2-1 | once | TRBV7-3 | - | CASSPLGSSEDEQFF | TGTGCCAGCAGCCCCCTAGGGTCTAGCGAGGATGAGCAGTTCTTC
16 | TRBJ2-3 | - | TRBV5-1 | TRBD2 | CASSLGGLAGADTQYF | TGCGCCAGCAGCTTGGGTGGTCTAGCGGGAGCGGATACGCAGTATTTT
13 | TRBJ2-7 | - | TRBV5-1 | TRBD1 | CASSWGTGGEQYF | TGCGCCAGCAGCTGGGGGACAGGCGGAGAGCAGTACTTC
15 | TRBJ1-2 | - | TRBV28 | TRBD1 | CASSSGDRDIYGYTF | TGTGCCAGCAGTTCAGGGGACAGGGATATCTATGGCTACACCTTC
12 | TRBJ2-1 | once | TRBV27 | - | CASWRRYNEQFF | TGTGCCTCCTGGAGGAGGTACAATGAGCAGTTCTTC
13 | TRBJ2-7 | - | TRBV5-1 | - | CASSLESGDEQYF | TGCGCCAGCAGCTTGGAGTCAGGTGACGAGCAGTACTTC
16 | TRBJ2-7 | - | TRBV4-3 | TRBD2 | CASSQEGSGTVYEQYF | TGCGCCAGCAGCCAAGAGGGTAGCGGGACCGTCTACGAGCAGTACTTC
14 | TRBJ2-7 | once | TRBV5-4 | - | CASSYGKSSYEQYF | TGTGCCAGCAGCTACGGGAAGAGCTCCTACGAGCAGTACTTC
15 | TRBJ2-1 | - | TRBV6-6 | TRBD1 | CASSTGTGGSNEQFF | TGTGCCAGCAGCACCGGGACAGGAGGTTCCAATGAGCAGTTCTTC
13 | TRBJ2-1 | - | TRBV29-1 | - | CSFTGTALNEQFF | TGCAGCTTTACCGGGACTGCCCTCAATGAGCAGTTCTTC
15 | TRBJ2-5 | - | TRBV28 | - | CASSSKGSVQETQYF | TGTGCCAGCAGCTCCAAGGGGTCAGTTCAAGAGACCCAGTACTTC
14 | TRBJ1-1 | - | TRBV6-5 | - | CASSYYGGNTEAFF | TGTGCCAGCAGTTATTACGGAGGGAACACTGAAGCTTTCTTT
19 | TRBJ2-2 | few | TRBV7-9 | - | CSSSLGVLALETYTGELFF | TGTTCCAGCAGCTTAGGGGTCCTAGCCCTCGAGACCTACACCGGGGAGCTGTTTTTT
16 | TRBJ1-4 | - | TRBV4-3 | - | CASSQDYRIVNEKLFF | TGCGCCAGCAGCCAAGACTACAGAATTGTTAATGAAAAACTGTTTTTT
17 | TRBJ1-5 | once | TRBV15 | - | CATSRDRGIQSNQPQHF | TGTGCCACCAGCAGAGATCGGGGTATACAGAGCAATCAGCCCCAGCATTTT
16 | TRBJ2-3 | once | TRBV19 | TRBD2 | CASSISGTSGTDTQYF | TGTGCCAGTAGTATTTCCGGGACTAGCGGGACCGATACGCAGTATTTT
14 | TRBJ2-7 | - | TRBV5-1 | TRBD1 | CASSFTGGGDEQYF | TGCGCCAGCAGCTTCACAGGGGGCGGCGACGAGCAGTACTTC
13 | TRBJ1-2 | - | TRBV2 | TRBD1 | CASSEAGQGSYTF | TGTGCCAGCAGTGAAGCGGGACAGGGTAGCTACACCTTC
15 | TRBJ2-1 | - | TRBV7-6 | TRBD2 | CASSFRGSGGTEQFF | TGTGCCAGCAGCTTTCGGGGCAGCGGGGGGACTGAGCAGTTCTTC
17 | TRBJ2-7 | - | TRBV7-3 | TRBD1 | CASSLTPVPGQTYEQYF | TGTGCCAGCAGCTTAACTCCTGTACCGGGACAGACCTACGAGCAGTACTTC
17 | TRBJ2-1 | few | TRBV6-1 | TRBD2 | CASSEGIGGGYYNEQFF | TGTGCCAGCAGTGAAGGGATTGGGGGGGGATATTACAATGAGCAGTTCTTC
13 | TRBJ1-1 | once | TRBV7-3 | TRBD1 | CASSVDRETEAFF | TGTGCCAGCAGCGTCGACAGGGAAACTGAAGCTTTCTTT
14 | TRBJ2-7 | - | TRBV7-8 | - | CASSGPQGGREQYF | TGTGCCAGCAGCGGTCCACAGGGGGGGCGCGAGCAGTACTTC